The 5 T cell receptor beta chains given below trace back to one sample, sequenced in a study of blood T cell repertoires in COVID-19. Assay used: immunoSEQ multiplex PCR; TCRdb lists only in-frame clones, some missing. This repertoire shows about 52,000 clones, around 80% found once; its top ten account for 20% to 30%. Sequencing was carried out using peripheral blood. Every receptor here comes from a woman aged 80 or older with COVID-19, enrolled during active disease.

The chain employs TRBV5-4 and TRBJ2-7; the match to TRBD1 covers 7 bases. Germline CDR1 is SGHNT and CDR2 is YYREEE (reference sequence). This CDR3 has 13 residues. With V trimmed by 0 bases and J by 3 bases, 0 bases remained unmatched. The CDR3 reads CASSLDRGYEQYF. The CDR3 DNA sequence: TGTGCCAGCAGCTTGGACAGGGGCTACGAGCAGTACTTC.

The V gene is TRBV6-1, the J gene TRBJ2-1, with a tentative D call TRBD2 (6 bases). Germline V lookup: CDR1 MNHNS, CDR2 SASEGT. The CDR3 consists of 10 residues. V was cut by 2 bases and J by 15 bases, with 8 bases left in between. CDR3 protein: CASSEWTTFF. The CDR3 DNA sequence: TGTGCCAGCAGTGAATGGACTACGTTCTTC.

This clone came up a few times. CDR3 sequence (DNA): TGTGCCAGCAGTCAGGGGGCTCATCAGCCCCAGCATTTT. Translating gives CASSQGAHQPQHF. The chain joins TRBV12-3 or TRBV12-4 to TRBJ1-5; 8 bases agree with TRBD1. The CDR3 loop spans 13 amino acids. J was trimmed by 5 bases and V by 5 bases; bases with no gene match: 2.

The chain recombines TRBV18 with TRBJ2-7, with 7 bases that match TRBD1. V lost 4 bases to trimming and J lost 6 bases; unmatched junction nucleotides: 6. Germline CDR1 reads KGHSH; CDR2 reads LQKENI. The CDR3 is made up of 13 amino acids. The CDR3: CASSLDRAGEQYF. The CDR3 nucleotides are TGTGCCAGCTCACTAGACAGGGCGGGCGAGCAGTACTTC.

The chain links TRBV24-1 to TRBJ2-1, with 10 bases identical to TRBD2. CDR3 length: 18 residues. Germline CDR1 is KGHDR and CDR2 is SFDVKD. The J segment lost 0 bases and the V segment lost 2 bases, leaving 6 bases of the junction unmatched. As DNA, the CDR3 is TGTGCCACCAGTGATTCAAGGACTAGCGGTAGCTCCTACAATGAGCAGTTCTTC. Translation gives CATSDSRTSGSSYNEQFF.